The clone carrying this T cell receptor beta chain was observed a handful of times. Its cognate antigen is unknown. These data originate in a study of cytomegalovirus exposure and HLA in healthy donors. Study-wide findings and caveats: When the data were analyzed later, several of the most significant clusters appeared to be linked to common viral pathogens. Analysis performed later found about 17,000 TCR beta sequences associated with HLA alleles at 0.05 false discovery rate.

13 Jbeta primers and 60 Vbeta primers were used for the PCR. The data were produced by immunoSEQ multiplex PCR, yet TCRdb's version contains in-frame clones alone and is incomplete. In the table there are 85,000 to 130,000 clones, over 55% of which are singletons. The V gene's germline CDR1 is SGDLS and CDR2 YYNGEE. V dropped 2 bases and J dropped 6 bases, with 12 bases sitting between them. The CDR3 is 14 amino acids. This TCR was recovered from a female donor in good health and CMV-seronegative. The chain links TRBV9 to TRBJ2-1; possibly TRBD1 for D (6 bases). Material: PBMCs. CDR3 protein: CASSVAGTRNEQFF. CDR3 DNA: TGTGCCAGCAGCGTTGCCGGGACACGCAATGAGCAGTTCTTC.